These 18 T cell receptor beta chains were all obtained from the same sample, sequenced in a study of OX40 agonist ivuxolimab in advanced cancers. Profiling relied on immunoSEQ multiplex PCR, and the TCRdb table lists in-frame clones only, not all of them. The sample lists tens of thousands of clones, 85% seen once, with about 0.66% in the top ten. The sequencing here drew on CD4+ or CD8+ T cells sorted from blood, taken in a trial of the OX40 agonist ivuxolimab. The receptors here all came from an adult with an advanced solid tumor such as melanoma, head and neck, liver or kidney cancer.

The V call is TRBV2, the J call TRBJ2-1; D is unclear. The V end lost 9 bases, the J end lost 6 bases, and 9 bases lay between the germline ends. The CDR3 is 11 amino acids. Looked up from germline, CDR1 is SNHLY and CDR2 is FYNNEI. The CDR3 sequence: CASPTVNEQFF. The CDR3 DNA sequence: TGTGCCAGTCCGACTGTCAATGAGCAGTTCTTC.

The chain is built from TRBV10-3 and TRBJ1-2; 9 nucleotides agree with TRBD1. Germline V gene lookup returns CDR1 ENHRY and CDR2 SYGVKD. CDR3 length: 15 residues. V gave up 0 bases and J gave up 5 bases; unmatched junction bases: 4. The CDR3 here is CAISESQGALYGYTF. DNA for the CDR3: TGTGCCATCAGTGAGTCACAGGGGGCGCTTTATGGCTACACCTTC.

The CDR3 region is CASSQDGQPQHF. CDR3 DNA sequence: TGCGCCAGCAGCCAAGATGGTCAGCCCCAGCATTTT. The chain employs TRBV4-1 and TRBJ1-5, with unresolved D. Germline V gene data show CDR1 as MGHRA and CDR2 as YSYEKL. V dropped 0 bases and J dropped 6 bases, with 3 bases sitting between them. This CDR3 is built from 12 residues.

The CDR3 protein is CASSPRQGGGTEAFF. Written as DNA, the CDR3 is TGCGCCAGCAGCCCCAGACAGGGCGGGGGCACTGAAGCTTTCTTT. The chain links TRBV4-1 to TRBJ1-1; TRBD1 matches 7 bases. Germline V gives CDR1 MGHRA, CDR2 YSYEKL. With V trimmed by 4 bases and J by 4 bases, 9 bases remained unmatched. CDR3 size: 15 residues.

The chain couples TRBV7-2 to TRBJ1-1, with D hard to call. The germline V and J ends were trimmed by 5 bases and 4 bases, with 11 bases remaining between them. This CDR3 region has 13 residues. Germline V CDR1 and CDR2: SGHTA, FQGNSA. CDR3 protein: CASSLLIGTEAFF. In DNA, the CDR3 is TGTGCCAGCAGCCTACTAATAGGCACTGAAGCTTTCTTT.

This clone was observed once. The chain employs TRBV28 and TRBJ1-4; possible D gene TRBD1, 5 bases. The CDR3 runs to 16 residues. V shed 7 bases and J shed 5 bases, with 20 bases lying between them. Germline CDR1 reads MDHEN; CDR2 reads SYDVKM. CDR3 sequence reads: CASTLISGTGNEKLFF. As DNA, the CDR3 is TGTGCCAGCACCCTCATTTCCGGGACTGGAAATGAAAAACTGTTTTTT. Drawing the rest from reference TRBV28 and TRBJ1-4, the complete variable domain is DVKVTQSSRYLVKRTGEKVFLECVQDMDHENMFWYRQDPGLGLRLIYFSYDVKMKEKGDIPEGYSVSREKKERFSLILESASTNQTSMYLCASTLISGTGNEKLFFGSGTQLSVL.

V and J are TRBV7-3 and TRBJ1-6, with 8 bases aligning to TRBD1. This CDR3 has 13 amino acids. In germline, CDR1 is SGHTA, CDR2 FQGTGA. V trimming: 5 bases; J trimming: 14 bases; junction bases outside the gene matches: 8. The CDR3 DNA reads TGTGCCAGCAGCCCCGACAGGGGAGCGGCCCTCCACTTT. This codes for CASSPDRGAALHF. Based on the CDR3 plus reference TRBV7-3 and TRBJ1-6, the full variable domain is GAGVSQTPSNKVTEKGKYVELRCDPISGHTALYWYRQSLGQGPEFLIYFQGTGAADDSGLPNDRFFAVRPEGSVSTLKIQRTERGDSAVYLCASSPDRGAALHFGNGTRLTVT.

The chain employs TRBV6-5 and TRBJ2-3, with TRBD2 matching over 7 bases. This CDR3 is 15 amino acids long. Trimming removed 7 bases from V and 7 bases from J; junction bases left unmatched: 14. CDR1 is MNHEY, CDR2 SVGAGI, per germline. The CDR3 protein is CASTQGGRGVNTQYF. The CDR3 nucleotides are TGTGCCAGCACCCAGGGAGGGCGCGGGGTGAATACGCAGTATTTT.

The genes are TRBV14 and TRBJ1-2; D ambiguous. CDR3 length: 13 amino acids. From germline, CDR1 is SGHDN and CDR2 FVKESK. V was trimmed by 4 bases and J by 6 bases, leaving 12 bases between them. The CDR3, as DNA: TGTGCCAGCAGCCCCAGGACGGCGGATGGCTACACCTTC. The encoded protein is CASSPRTADGYTF.

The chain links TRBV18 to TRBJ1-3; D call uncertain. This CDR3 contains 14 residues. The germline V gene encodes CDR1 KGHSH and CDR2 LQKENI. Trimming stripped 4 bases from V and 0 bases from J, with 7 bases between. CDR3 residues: CASSQGSSGNTIYF. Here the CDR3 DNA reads TGTGCCAGCTCACAGGGAAGCTCTGGAAACACCATATATTTT. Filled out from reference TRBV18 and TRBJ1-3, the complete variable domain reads NAGVMQNPRHLVRRRGQEARLRCSPMKGHSHVYWYRQLPEEGLKFMVYLQKENIIDESGMPKERFSAEFPKEGPSILRIQQVVRGDSAAYFCASSQGSSGNTIYFGEGSWLTVV.

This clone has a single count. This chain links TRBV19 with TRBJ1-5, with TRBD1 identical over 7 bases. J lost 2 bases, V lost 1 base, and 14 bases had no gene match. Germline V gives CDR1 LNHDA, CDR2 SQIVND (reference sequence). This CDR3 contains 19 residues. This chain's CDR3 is CASSIAGGPRDSRNQPQHF. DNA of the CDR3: TGTGCCAGTAGTATAGCGGGGGGGCCCCGGGACAGTCGCAATCAGCCCCAGCATTTT. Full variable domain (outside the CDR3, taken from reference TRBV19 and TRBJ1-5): DGGITQSPKYLFRKEGQNVTLSCEQNLNHDAMYWYRQDPGQGLRLIYYSQIVNDFQKGDIAEGYSVSREKKESFPLTVTSAQKNPTAFYLCASSIAGGPRDSRNQPQHFGDGTRLSIL.

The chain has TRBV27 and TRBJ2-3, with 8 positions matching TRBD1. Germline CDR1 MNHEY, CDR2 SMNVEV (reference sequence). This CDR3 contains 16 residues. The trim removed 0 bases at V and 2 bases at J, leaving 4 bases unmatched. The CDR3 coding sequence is TGTGCCAGCAGTTTATCGACGGGACAGGACACAGATACGCAGTATTTT. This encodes CASSLSTGQDTDTQYF.

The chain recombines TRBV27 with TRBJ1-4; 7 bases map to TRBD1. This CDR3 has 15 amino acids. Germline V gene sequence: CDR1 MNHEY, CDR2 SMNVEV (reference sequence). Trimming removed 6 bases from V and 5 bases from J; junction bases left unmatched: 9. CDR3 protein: CASRPWTGLNEKLFF. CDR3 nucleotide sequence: TGTGCCAGCAGACCCTGGACAGGCTTAAATGAAAAACTGTTTTTT.

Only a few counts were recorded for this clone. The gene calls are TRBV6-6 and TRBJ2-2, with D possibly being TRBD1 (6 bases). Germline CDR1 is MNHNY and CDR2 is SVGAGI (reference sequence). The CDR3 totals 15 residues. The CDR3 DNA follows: TGTGCTACCGACACGGAGACAGGGAACACCGGGGAGCTGTTTTTT. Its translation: CATDTETGNTGELFF.

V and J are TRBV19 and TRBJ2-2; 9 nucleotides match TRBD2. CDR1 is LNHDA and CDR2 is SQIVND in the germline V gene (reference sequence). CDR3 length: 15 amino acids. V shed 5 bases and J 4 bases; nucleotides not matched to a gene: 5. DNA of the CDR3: TGTGCCAGTAGTTTCCAGCGGGGGGCCACCGGGGAGCTGTTTTTT. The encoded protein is CASSFQRGATGELFF.

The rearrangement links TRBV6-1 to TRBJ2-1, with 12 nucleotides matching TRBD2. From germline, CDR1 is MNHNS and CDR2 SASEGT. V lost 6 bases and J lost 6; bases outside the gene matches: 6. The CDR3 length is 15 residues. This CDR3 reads CASRGGTSGSNEQFF. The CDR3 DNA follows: TGTGCCAGCAGGGGGGGGACTAGCGGGTCCAATGAGCAGTTCTTC.

In DNA, the CDR3 is TGTGCCAGCAGTGTACAGGGGGGGCCTACAGATACGCAGTATTTT. This gives the protein CASSVQGGPTDTQYF. This sequence joins TRBV2 and TRBJ2-3, with D perhaps matching TRBD1 (8 bases). Trimming removed 4 bases at V and 3 bases at J, with 14 bases between. This CDR3 region has 15 residues. Germline V gene lookup returns CDR1 SNHLY and CDR2 FYNNEI.

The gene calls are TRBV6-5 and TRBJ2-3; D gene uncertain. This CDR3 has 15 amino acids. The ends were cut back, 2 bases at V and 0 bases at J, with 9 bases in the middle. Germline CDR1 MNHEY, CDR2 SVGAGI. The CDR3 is CASSYKAASTDTQYF. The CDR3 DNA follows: TGTGCCAGCAGTTACAAGGCTGCTAGCACAGATACGCAGTATTTT.